A selection of T cell receptor beta chains follows, all from one sample in a study of Ad26.COV2.S vaccination and SARS-CoV-2 variants. Clones were read by immunoSEQ multiplex PCR, and TCRdb kept only the in-frame ones, dropping some. The sample has roughly 400,000 clones; around 93% are singletons. This specimen consisted of peripheral blood, obtained in a trial of Ad26.COV2.S vaccine versus placebo. The origin of the receptors is a person between 18 and 59 years old who received the Ad26.COV2.S COVID-19 vaccine or a placebo. The CDR3 runs from the conserved cysteine through the conserved F or W. The D gene is left open where the match is weak. Expanded clones get a size class; other rows say once, few or many, or leave the size out.

TRBJ1-1	NA	TRBV27	NA	CASSPSSGAEAFF	TGTGCCAGCAGTCCGTCATCTGGAGCTGAAGCTTTCTTT
TRBJ2-3	few	TRBV10-1	NA	CASSWTVSTDTQYF	TGCGCCAGCAGTTGGACGGTTTCCACAGATACGCAGTATTTT
TRBJ1-1	NA	TRBV18	TRBD1	CASSPQPQGATEAFF	TGTGCCAGCTCACCACAGCCCCAGGGGGCCACTGAAGCTTTCTTT
TRBJ2-2	NA	TRBV5-8	NA	CASSWWGLTGELFF	TGTGCCAGCAGCTGGTGGGGGCTCACCGGGGAGCTGTTTTTT
TRBJ2-7	NA	TRBV11-2	TRBD1	CASSFSGTGRYEQYF	TGTGCCAGCAGCTTTTCCGGGACAGGGAGGTACGAGCAGTACTTC
TRBJ2-1	NA	TRBV11-3	NA	CASSHGQEQFF	TGTGCCAGCAGTCACGGACAAGAGCAGTTCTTC
TRBJ1-2	once	TRBV27	NA	CASSLSRTVGYTF	TGTGCCAGCAGTTTATCCCGGACAGTGGGCTACACCTTC
TRBJ1-3	NA	TRBV4-1	NA	CASSQPGNTIYF	TGCGCCAGCAGCCAACCTGGAAACACCATATATTTT
TRBJ1-5	few	TRBV18	NA	CASSPDQGSNQPQHF	TGTGCCAGCTCACCGGATCAGGGAAGCAATCAGCCCCAGCATTTT
TRBJ1-5	NA	TRBV28	NA	CASSPRGVGNQPQHF	TGTGCCAGCAGCCCCCGCGGGGTCGGCAATCAGCCCCAGCATTTT
TRBJ2-2	NA	TRBV5-5	NA	CASSEAKFSNTGELFF	TGTGCCAGCAGCGAGGCGAAGTTTTCGAACACCGGGGAGCTGTTTTTT
TRBJ1-2	NA	TRBV7-2	NA	CASSLGTDPVGGYTF	TGTGCCAGCAGCTTAGGGACAGACCCAGTCGGCGGCTACACCTTC
TRBJ2-3	NA	TRBV4-1	TRBD2	CASSQDPLGGDTQYF	TGCGCCAGCAGCCAAGATCCCCTGGGGGGGGATACGCAGTATTTT
TRBJ2-5	NA	TRBV18	NA	CASSPRAQETQYF	TGTGCCAGCTCACCACGGGCCCAAGAGACCCAGTACTTC
TRBJ1-1	NA	TRBV30	TRBD1	CAWSGGQGHPSGTEAFF	TGTGCCTGGAGTGGGGGACAGGGCCACCCCTCGGGCACTGAAGCTTTCTTT
TRBJ2-3	NA	TRBV5-1	NA	CATTRAGSTDTQYF	TGCGCCACCACCCGTGCGGGGAGCACAGATACGCAGTATTTT
TRBJ1-3	NA	TRBV7-6	NA	CASSLVAGAGNTIYF	TGTGCCAGCAGCTTAGTAGCAGGAGCTGGAAACACCATATATTTT
TRBJ2-7	NA	TRBV13	NA	CASSFGQRLSYEQYF	TGTGCCAGCAGCTTTGGACAGAGACTCTCCTACGAGCAGTACTTC
TRBJ2-3	NA	TRBV18	TRBD1	CASSATGLDTDTQYF	TGTGCCAGCTCAGCGACAGGGCTAGACACAGATACGCAGTATTTT
TRBJ1-6	NA	TRBV25-1	TRBD1	CASSTTGGNSPLHF	TGTGCCAGCAGTACCACAGGGGGCAATTCACCCCTCCACTTT
TRBJ2-2	NA	TRBV3-1/TRBV3-2	TRBD2	CASKTGTSFAGELFF	TGTGCCAGCAAAACCGGGACTAGTTTTGCCGGGGAGCTGTTTTTT
TRBJ2-7	NA	TRBV5-6	NA	CASSLVKGNWAWEQYF	TGTGCCAGCAGCTTGGTAAAGGGAAATTGGGCGTGGGAGCAGTACTTC
TRBJ2-2	NA	TRBV10-2	NA	CASSDPRTATGELFF	TGCGCCAGCAGTGACCCCCGGACGGCTACCGGGGAGCTGTTTTTT
TRBJ1-2	NA	TRBV29-1	NA	CSAQENYGYTF	TGCAGCGCACAGGAGAACTATGGCTACACCTTC
TRBJ2-1	NA	TRBV2	NA	CASSEGGFSYNEQFF	TGTGCCAGCAGTGAAGGGGGGTTCTCCTACAATGAGCAGTTCTTC
TRBJ2-1	NA	TRBV7-8	NA	CASSPSRVPDNEQFF	TGTGCCAGCAGCCCTAGCAGGGTCCCCGACAATGAGCAGTTCTTC
TRBJ1-5	NA	TRBV3-1/TRBV3-2	NA	CASSPNGAVGNQPQHF	TGTGCCAGCAGCCCGAACGGGGCGGTTGGAAATCAGCCCCAGCATTTT
TRBJ1-2	NA	TRBV5-4	NA	CASSLVRQDSYGYTF	TGTGCCAGCAGCTTAGTTAGACAGGACTCCTATGGCTACACCTTC
TRBJ1-1	NA	TRBV21-1	NA	CASSSLGHLNTEAFF	TGTGCCAGCAGCTCACTGGGGCACCTGAACACTGAAGCTTTCTTT
TRBJ2-3	NA	TRBV10-3	NA	CAISDPQGIPPDTQYF	TGTGCCATCAGCGATCCTCAGGGCATCCCCCCCGATACGCAGTATTTT
TRBJ2-5	NA	TRBV7-8	NA	CASSFMGTQETQYF	TGTGCCAGCAGCTTTATGGGGACCCAAGAGACCCAGTACTTC
TRBJ2-7	NA	TRBV7-8	NA	CASSPNSYEQYF	TGTGCCAGCAGCCCGAACTCCTACGAGCAGTACTTC
TRBJ1-5	NA	TRBV11-2	NA	CASSSTQGPYSNQPQHF	TGTGCCAGCAGCTCGACACAGGGCCCCTATAGCAATCAGCCCCAGCATTTT
TRBJ2-2	NA	TRBV7-2	NA	CASGVQNTGELFF	TGTGCCAGCGGCGTACAGAACACCGGGGAGCTGTTTTTT
TRBJ2-6	NA	TRBV5-4	NA	CASSLPGSGANVLTF	TGTGCCAGCAGCTTGCCGGGCTCTGGGGCCAACGTCCTGACTTTC
TRBJ2-1	NA	TRBV11-2	NA	CASSSPGLPYNEQFF	TGTGCCAGCAGCTCCCCAGGGCTTCCCTACAATGAGCAGTTCTTC
TRBJ2-6	NA	TRBV6-6	NA	CASSPPRSPSGANVLTF	TGTGCCAGCAGTCCGCCTAGGTCCCCCTCTGGGGCCAACGTCCTGACTTTC
TRBJ2-5	NA	TRBV29-1	TRBD2	CSVESWPSGVQETQYF	TGCAGCGTTGAAAGTTGGCCTAGCGGGGTACAAGAGACCCAGTACTTC
TRBJ1-1	NA	TRBV29-1	NA	CSVERAARTEAFF	TGCAGCGTTGAAAGAGCGGCCCGCACTGAAGCTTTCTTT
TRBJ1-1	NA	TRBV6-6	NA	CASSRRYREEYEAFF	TGTGCCAGCAGTCGGAGGTACAGGGAGGAGTATGAAGCTTTCTTT
TRBJ2-7	NA	TRBV6-5	TRBD1	CASRQPGTGYYEQYF	TGTGCCAGCAGACAACCCGGGACAGGATACTACGAGCAGTACTTC
TRBJ2-7	NA	TRBV10-3	NA	CAISDLGQSYEQYF	TGTGCCATCAGTGACCTCGGACAGTCCTACGAGCAGTACTTC
TRBJ1-1	NA	TRBV9	NA	CASSTSQGRWGTEAFF	TGTGCCAGCAGCACCAGCCAGGGTCGATGGGGCACTGAAGCTTTCTTT
TRBJ1-3	NA	TRBV19	NA	CGIGVGNTIYF	TGTGGCATCGGGGTTGGAAACACCATATATTTT
TRBJ2-2	NA	TRBV7-2	TRBD1	CASSFIQGAGELFF	TGTGCCAGCAGCTTCATACAGGGGGCCGGGGAGCTGTTTTTT
TRBJ1-2	few	TRBV7-8	NA	CASSLRSGAGPGYTF	TGTGCCAGCAGCTTAAGGTCAGGGGCCGGGCCTGGCTACACCTTC
TRBJ1-3	NA	TRBV12-3/TRBV12-4	NA	CAVRREIKNTIYF	TGTGCCGTTCGGAGAGAGATTAAAAACACCATATATTTT
TRBJ1-1	NA	TRBV6-5	NA	CASSYGMNTEAFF	TGTGCCAGCAGTTACGGAATGAACACTGAAGCTTTCTTT
TRBJ2-4	NA	TRBV4-3	NA	CASSREIAKNIQYF	TGCGCCAGCAGCCGGGAGATAGCCAAAAACATTCAGTACTTC
TRBJ1-1	NA	TRBV27	TRBD1	CASSLNRGLQGAFF	TGTGCCAGCAGTTTGAACAGGGGGCTTCAGGGAGCTTTCTTT
TRBJ1-1	NA	TRBV9	TRBD1	CASSPGTGVNTEAFF	TGTGCCAGCAGCCCGGGGACAGGCGTGAACACTGAAGCTTTCTTT
TRBJ1-1	NA	TRBV7-2	NA	CASSLPGGSTEAFF	TGTGCCAGCAGCTTACCGGGGGGGAGCACTGAAGCTTTCTTT
TRBJ2-2	NA	TRBV2	NA	CASSGMGTNWTGELFF	TGTGCCAGCAGTGGCATGGGTACCAATTGGACCGGGGAGCTGTTTTTT
TRBJ1-2	NA	TRBV19	NA	CASSIVRGARYGYTF	TGTGCCAGTAGTATAGTTCGGGGGGCCAGGTATGGCTACACCTTC
TRBJ2-7	NA	TRBV4-2	NA	CASSQDYSAGANEQYF	TGTGCCAGCAGCCAAGATTATTCGGCAGGGGCAAACGAGCAGTACTTC